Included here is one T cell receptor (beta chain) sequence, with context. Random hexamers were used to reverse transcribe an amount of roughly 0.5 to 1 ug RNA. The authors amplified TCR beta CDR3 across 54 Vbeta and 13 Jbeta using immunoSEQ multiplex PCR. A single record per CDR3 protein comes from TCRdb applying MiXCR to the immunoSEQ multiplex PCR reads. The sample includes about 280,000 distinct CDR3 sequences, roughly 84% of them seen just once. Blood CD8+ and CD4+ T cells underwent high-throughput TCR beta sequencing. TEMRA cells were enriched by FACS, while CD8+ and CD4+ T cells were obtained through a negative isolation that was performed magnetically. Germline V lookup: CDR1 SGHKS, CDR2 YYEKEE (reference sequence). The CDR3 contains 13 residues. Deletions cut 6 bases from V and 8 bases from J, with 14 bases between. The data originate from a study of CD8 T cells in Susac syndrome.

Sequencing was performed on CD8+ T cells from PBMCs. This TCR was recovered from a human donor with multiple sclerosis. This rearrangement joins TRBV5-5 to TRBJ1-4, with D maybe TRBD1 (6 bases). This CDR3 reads CASTFSGEEKLFF. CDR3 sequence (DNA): TGTGCCAGCACCTTTTCAGGGGAAGAAAAACTGTTTTTT.